Listed here is a single TCR beta chain. The record originates from a study of blood T cell repertoires in COVID-19. For the study at large: PBMCs, B-cell-depleted T cells, or T cells provided the cDNA or gDNA that made up the material.

Assay used: immunoSEQ multiplex PCR; TCRdb lists only in-frame clones, some missing. The sample holds about 270,000 clones, about nine tenths seen once. V was pared by 3 bases and J by 0 bases, with 5 bases of the junction left unmatched. The V gene's germline CDR1 is WNHNN and CDR2 SYGVQD (reference sequence). CDR3 length: 16 amino acids. Source material: PBMCs or T cells enriched from blood (not recorded which). This TCR was recovered from a woman aged 40 to 55 with acute COVID-19. This sequence joins TRBV10-1 and TRBJ2-5, with 9 positions matching TRBD1. This CDR3 reads CASSEGQGLDQETQYF. CDR3 sequence (DNA): TGCGCCAGCAGTGAAGGACAGGGGCTTGACCAAGAGACCCAGTACTTC.